The 14 T cell receptor beta chains given below trace back to one sample, sequenced in a study of blood T cell repertoires in COVID-19. Measured with immunoSEQ multiplex PCR; TCRdb has only the in-frame clones, and not every one. Of 250,000 to 300,000 clones detected, around 86% appear once; the ten largest clones hold less than 2.5%. The sequenced sample was peripheral blood. These receptors all come from a man aged 45-65 years with acute or convalescent COVID-19.

The V gene is TRBV5-1, the J gene TRBJ2-5; D not certain. This CDR3 is built from 15 residues. Per germline, CDR1 SGHRS and CDR2 YFSETQ. Trimming took off 4 bases at V and 2 bases at J, with 15 bases between the two ends. CDR3 in DNA: TGCGCCAGCAGCCTTAACTATCCTCAACAAGAGACCCAGTACTTC. This sequence encodes CASSLNYPQQETQYF.

The V and J genes are TRBV29-1 and TRBJ2-1; 9 bases agree with TRBD2. The CDR3 spans 14 residues. Germline V gives CDR1 SQVTM, CDR2 ANQGSEA. V shed 7 bases and J 5 bases; nucleotides not matched to a gene: 9. The CDR3: CSARTSENHNEQFF. CDR3 coding DNA: TGCAGCGCCAGGACTAGCGAGAACCACAATGAGCAGTTCTTC.

This chain connects TRBV9 to TRBJ1-2; D might be TRBD1 (6 bases). The CDR3 sequence is 13 residues long. Germline CDR1 reads SGDLS; CDR2 reads YYNGEE. Trimming removed 4 bases from V and 8 bases from J, with 15 bases in between. The CDR3 spells CASSPTDRDGYTF. The CDR3 coding sequence is TGTGCCAGCAGCCCAACGGACAGAGACGGCTACACCTTC.

J is TRBJ1-5 and V is TRBV7-8; D gene uncertain. The CDR3 length is 14 residues. Germline-derived CDR1 and CDR2 are SGHVS and FQNEAQ. The V and J ends lost 7 bases and 5 bases respectively, with 15 bases between them. CDR3 sequence: CASTPDTFDQPQHF. For the CDR3, the DNA is TGTGCCAGCACCCCTGACACTTTCGATCAGCCCCAGCATTTT. Filled out from reference TRBV7-8 and TRBJ1-5, the complete variable domain reads GAGVSQSPRYKVAKRGQDVALRCDPISGHVSLFWYQQALGQGPEFLTYFQNEAQLDKSGLPSDRFFAERPEGSVSTLKIQRTQQEDSAVYLCASTPDTFDQPQHFGDGTRLSIL.

For the CDR3, the DNA is TGTGCCAGCATGGAGAGGCAGGGCAGGAACGAGCAGTACTTC. Amino acids: CASMERQGRNEQYF. The chain couples TRBV2 to TRBJ2-7; tentative D call: TRBD1 (5 bases). In germline, CDR1 is SNHLY, CDR2 FYNNEI. V shed 7 bases and J shed 5 bases, with 18 bases lying between them. CDR3 length equals 14 residues.

The rearrangement uses TRBV30 and TRBJ2-7; D might be TRBD1 (5 bases). V was shortened by 2 bases and J by 7 bases, with 15 bases between the two germline ends. In germline, CDR1 is GTSNPN, CDR2 SVGIG (reference sequence). CDR3 length: 13 residues. CDR3 in amino acids: CAWSQLGAGEQYF. The CDR3, as DNA: TGTGCCTGGAGTCAGCTAGGGGCTGGGGAGCAGTACTTC.

V usage is TRBV3-1 (or the pseudogene TRBV3-2) and J usage is TRBJ2-1; 7 positions match TRBD1. V was pared by 0 bases and J by 9 bases, with 11 bases of the junction left unmatched. This CDR3 spans 16 amino acids. Germline V gene sequence: CDR1 LGHDT, CDR2 YNNKEL (reference sequence). The CDR3 bases are TGTGCCAGCAGCCAAGAAACAGGAACAGGGGATGTTGAGCAGTTCTTC. Translated: CASSQETGTGDVEQFF.

This rearrangement joins TRBV4-2 to TRBJ2-1, with 8 nucleotides matching TRBD1. The CDR3 runs 17 residues. With 4 bases clipped from V and 7 bases from J, the junction kept 15 bases outside the gene matches. CDR1 and CDR2 from the germline V gene are LGHNA and YNFKEQ. CDR3 residues: CASSPNAGTGLRNEQFF. The DNA for the CDR3 is TGTGCCAGCAGCCCCAACGCTGGGACAGGACTAAGAAATGAGCAGTTCTTC.

The CDR3 protein is CASSLLAQETQYF. CDR3 nucleotides: TGCGCCAGCAGCTTGCTGGCACAAGAGACCCAGTACTTC. The J gene is TRBJ2-5, the V gene TRBV5-1; D is undetermined. Trimming left V 1 base short and J 2 bases short, with 6 bases between. Per the germline V gene, CDR1 is SGHRS and CDR2 is YFSETQ. The CDR3 has 13 residues. Variable domain in full (rest from reference TRBV5-1 and TRBJ2-5): KAGVTQTPRYLIKTRGQQVTLSCSPISGHRSVSWYQQTPGQGLQFLFEYFSETQRNKGNFPGRFSGRQFSNSRSEMNVSTLELGDSALYLCASSLLAQETQYFGPGTRLLVL.

This clone appeared a single time. J is TRBJ1-1 and V is TRBV5-1; TRBD1 agrees at 7 bases. The germline gives CDR1 SGHRS, CDR2 YFSETQ. V lost 4 bases to trimming and J lost 5 bases; unmatched junction nucleotides: 14. This CDR3 contains 16 residues. For the CDR3, the DNA is TGCGCCAGCAGCGATATCCAGGGGGTCCTCCGAACTGAAGCTTTCTTT. Translated, it gives CASSDIQGVLRTEAFF.

This clone was detected once. The CDR3: CASLSRDGANYGYTF. The CDR3 DNA reads TGTGCCAGCTTAAGCAGGGATGGAGCTAACTATGGCTACACCTTC. The genes are TRBV27 and TRBJ1-2; D is possibly TRBD1 (5 bases). Trimming left V 8 bases short and J 0 bases short, with 16 bases between. CDR3 length equals 15 residues. Germline loops: CDR1 MNHEY, CDR2 SMNVEV (reference sequence).

The V call is TRBV2, the J call TRBJ2-7; D is unresolved. This CDR3 comprises 15 residues. Trimming removed 2 bases at V and 3 bases at J, with 14 bases between. Germline values: CDR1 SNHLY, CDR2 FYNNEI. CDR3 in amino acids: CASSERADPGYEQYF. CDR3 DNA: TGTGCCAGCAGTGAACGCGCAGACCCAGGCTACGAGCAGTACTTC.

The rearrangement uses TRBV5-4 and TRBJ2-7, with D maybe TRBD1 (5 bases). The CDR3 is 15 amino acids. CDR1 and CDR2 from the germline V gene are SGHNT and YYREEE (reference sequence). The V gene lost 0 bases and the J gene lost 0 bases, with 10 bases spanning the gap. As DNA, the CDR3 is TGTGCCAGCAGCTTGGCACAGGCAAACTCCTACGAGCAGTACTTC. It specifies CASSLAQANSYEQYF.

The chain is built from TRBV5-1 and TRBJ1-2; D is perhaps TRBD1 (6 bases). The CDR3 loop spans 12 amino acids. Germline assignment: CDR1 SGHRS and CDR2 YFSETQ. The V and J ends lost 4 bases and 4 bases respectively, with 8 bases between them. The CDR3 DNA reads as TGCGCCAGCAGCCCGGACAGCTATGGCTACACCTTC. It is translated as CASSPDSYGYTF. The entire variable domain, with the rest obtained from reference TRBV5-1 and TRBJ1-2, is as follows: KAGVTQTPRYLIKTRGQQVTLSCSPISGHRSVSWYQQTPGQGLQFLFEYFSETQRNKGNFPGRFSGRQFSNSRSEMNVSTLELGDSALYLCASSPDSYGYTFGSGTRLTVV.